This TCR beta chain stems from a study of blood T cell repertoires in COVID-19. The method was immunoSEQ multiplex PCR; TCRdb's version includes in-frame clones alone and lacks a portion of them. Of approximately 140,000 clones in the sample, around four fifths were seen once. Only one count was recorded for this clone. Germline CDR1 SGHRS, CDR2 YFSETQ. The V gene lost 0 bases and the J gene lost 1 base, with 10 bases spanning the gap. The CDR3 consists of 15 residues. The V call is TRBV5-1, the J call TRBJ1-1; D gene ambiguous. Sequencing was carried out using peripheral blood. This clonotype was obtained from a woman in her 40s with active or convalescent COVID-19. The CDR3 bases are TGCGCCAGCAGCTTGGTCCGCCAAGCGAACACTGAAGCTTTCTTT. Residues: CASSLVRQANTEAFF.